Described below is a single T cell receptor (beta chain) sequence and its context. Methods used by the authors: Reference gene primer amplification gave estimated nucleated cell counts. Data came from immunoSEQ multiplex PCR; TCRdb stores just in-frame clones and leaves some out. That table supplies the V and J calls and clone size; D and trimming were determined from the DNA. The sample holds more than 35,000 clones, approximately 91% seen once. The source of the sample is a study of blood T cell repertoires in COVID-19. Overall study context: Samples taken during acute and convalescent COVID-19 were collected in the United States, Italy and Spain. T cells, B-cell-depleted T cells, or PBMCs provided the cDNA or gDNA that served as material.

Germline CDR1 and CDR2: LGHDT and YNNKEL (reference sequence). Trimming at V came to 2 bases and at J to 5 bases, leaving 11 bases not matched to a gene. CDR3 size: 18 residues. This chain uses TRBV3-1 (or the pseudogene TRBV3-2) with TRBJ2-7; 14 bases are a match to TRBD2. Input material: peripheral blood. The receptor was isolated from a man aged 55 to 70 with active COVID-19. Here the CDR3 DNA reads TGTGCCAGCAGCCAATCAAGCCTCGGACTAGCGGGAGGTAACGAGCAGTACTTC. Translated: CASSQSSLGLAGGNEQYF.